Following are 6 T cell receptor beta chains from one sample sequenced in a study of shared clonotypes between healthy human individuals. This table comes from immunoSEQ multiplex PCR, and its TCRdb copy is limited to in-frame clones, with some not included. Among a few million clones listed, around 90% were seen once. The sequenced material came from naive CD4+ T cells sorted from blood. Subset indicated: CD45RA+ positively selected. These receptors all stem from a man between 18 and 35 years old in good health.

V gene TRBV7-3 combines with J gene TRBJ2-6; no clear D gene. This CDR3 has 15 residues. Germline V gene sequence: CDR1 SGHTA, CDR2 FQGTGA. The V end lost 5 bases, the J end lost 0 bases, and 8 bases lay between the germline ends. DNA of the CDR3: TGTGCCAGCAGCCAGTCGGCCTCTGGGGCCAACGTCCTGACTTTC. Translating it yields CASSQSASGANVLTF.

The gene calls are TRBV30 and TRBJ1-1, with D possibly TRBD1 on 5 matching bases. Germline CDR1 and CDR2: GTSNPN and SVGIG (reference sequence). Trimming cost V 2 bases and J 1 base, with 11 bases left between them. CDR3 length: 14 amino acids. This chain's CDR3 is CAWSHGARNTEAFF. The CDR3 coding sequence is TGTGCCTGGAGTCACGGGGCAAGGAACACTGAAGCTTTCTTT.

Notes on this clone: The same CDR3 can be traced to other DNA sequences in this sample. The chain recombines TRBV7-9 with TRBJ1-1; the D gene is possibly TRBD1 (6 bases). V lost 1 base and J lost 0, with 6 bases in between. The germline CDR1 and CDR2 sequences are SEHNR and FQNEAQ (reference sequence). This CDR3 contains 14 residues. The CDR3: CASSLGGLNTEAFF. CDR3 coding DNA: TGTGCCAGCAGCTTAGGGGGGCTGAACACTGAAGCTTTCTTT.

The chain uses TRBV30 and TRBJ1-3, with D possibly being TRBD1 (5 bases). The length of the CDR3 is 15 residues. Trimming cost V 0 bases and J 1 base, with 10 bases left between them. From germline, CDR1 is GTSNPN and CDR2 SVGIG (reference sequence). The CDR3 nucleotides read TGTGCCTGGAGTGTTTGGGGGAGGTCTGGAAACACCATATATTTT. Protein product: CAWSVWGRSGNTIYF.

This chain uses TRBV6-5 with TRBJ2-7; D is tentatively TRBD1 or TRBD2 (5 bases each). CDR3 length: 16 residues. In germline, CDR1 is MNHEY, CDR2 SVGAGI. With 0 bases removed from V and 0 bases from J, the gap between germline ends came to 12 bases. CDR3 bases: TGTGCCAGCAGTTACTCGAATAGTGGGGGCTCCTACGAGCAGTACTTC. Translated, it gives CASSYSNSGGSYEQYF.

The rearrangement joins TRBV6-1 to TRBJ1-3, with TRBD1 identical over 7 bases. Germline CDR1 reads MNHNS; CDR2 reads SASEGT. The CDR3 consists of 14 residues. J was trimmed by 7 bases and V by 6 bases; bases with no gene match: 9. CDR3 protein: CASRSDRFTNTIYF. The CDR3 DNA sequence: TGTGCCAGCAGATCGGACAGGTTTACGAACACCATATATTTT.